The rows below give T cell receptor beta chains drawn from one sample of a study of T cells after yellow fever vaccination. TCRdb itself ran the 5' RACE reads through MiXCR, one entry per CDR3 protein. The sample lists about 260,000 distinct CDR3 sequences; 10% to 15% were seen once. Specimen: CD4+ T cells sorted from PBMCs, collected 45 days after the yellow fever booster vaccination. These receptors all come from a man between 25 and 39 years old who received the YFV17D yellow fever vaccine. Both conserved end residues are part of each CDR3. The order of the fields is clone size, CDR3 length, J gene, D gene, V gene, CDR3 protein, CDR3 DNA. The D gene is left open where the match is weak. Some rows mark clone size as missing; the rest say once, few, many or name a class of expanded clone.

clone size: .
CDR3 length: 12
J gene: TRBJ2-1
D gene: .
V gene: TRBV29-1
CDR3 protein: CSRRGGARKQFF
CDR3 DNA: TGCAGCCGAAGGGGGGGAGCGCGAAAGCAGTTCTTC

clone size: few
CDR3 length: 18
J gene: TRBJ2-2
D gene: TRBD2
V gene: TRBV4-1
CDR3 protein: CASSRGGLAGVGTGELFF
CDR3 DNA: TGCGCCAGCAGCCGAGGGGGGCTAGCGGGAGTAGGAACCGGGGAGCTGTTTTTT

clone size: .
CDR3 length: 13
J gene: TRBJ2-2
D gene: TRBD1
V gene: TRBV20-1
CDR3 protein: CSGRDRVTGELFF
CDR3 DNA: TGCAGTGGACGGGACAGGGTAACCGGGGAGCTGTTTTTT

clone size: few
CDR3 length: 15
J gene: TRBJ2-7
D gene: TRBD1
V gene: TRBV7-2
CDR3 protein: CASSLAGTGVYEQYF
CDR3 DNA: TGTGCCAGCAGCTTAGCGGGGACAGGGGTTTACGAGCAGTACTTC

clone size: .
CDR3 length: 15
J gene: TRBJ2-2
D gene: TRBD1
V gene: TRBV14
CDR3 protein: CASSEKTGPAGELFF
CDR3 DNA: TGTGCCAGCAGTGAGAAGACAGGGCCGGCCGGGGAGCTGTTTTTT

clone size: .
CDR3 length: 15
J gene: TRBJ2-7
D gene: .
V gene: TRBV5-1
CDR3 protein: CASSRQAGEGYEQYF
CDR3 DNA: TGCGCCAGCAGCCGCCAAGCGGGCGAAGGGTACGAGCAGTACTTC

clone size: few
CDR3 length: 14
J gene: TRBJ2-1
D gene: TRBD2
V gene: TRBV20-1
CDR3 protein: CSARPGGGDNEQFF
CDR3 DNA: TGCAGTGCTAGACCGGGAGGCGGGGACAATGAGCAGTTCTTC

clone size: many
CDR3 length: 14
J gene: TRBJ2-5
D gene: TRBD2
V gene: TRBV12-3/TRBV12-4
CDR3 protein: CASTIGAGGETQYF
CDR3 DNA: TGTGCCAGCACCATCGGAGCGGGAGGTGAGACCCAGTACTTC

clone size: few
CDR3 length: 15
J gene: TRBJ2-5
D gene: .
V gene: TRBV7-7
CDR3 protein: CASSSSQGSWETQYF
CDR3 DNA: TGTGCTAGCAGCTCCTCCCAGGGGAGCTGGGAGACCCAGTACTTC

clone size: few
CDR3 length: 15
J gene: TRBJ2-7
D gene: TRBD2
V gene: TRBV7-3
CDR3 protein: CASSSTSGRSREQYF
CDR3 DNA: TGTGCCAGCAGCTCGACTAGCGGGAGGTCTCGCGAGCAGTACTTC

clone size: .
CDR3 length: 14
J gene: TRBJ1-2
D gene: .
V gene: TRBV7-2
CDR3 protein: CASSFGYGTYGYTF
CDR3 DNA: TGTGCCAGCAGCTTTGGGTATGGGACCTATGGCTACACCTTC

clone size: .
CDR3 length: 15
J gene: TRBJ2-7
D gene: .
V gene: TRBV20-1
CDR3 protein: CSARDYAGSSYEQYF
CDR3 DNA: TGCAGTGCTAGAGATTACGCAGGGAGCTCCTACGAGCAGTACTTC

clone size: few
CDR3 length: 13
J gene: TRBJ2-7
D gene: .
V gene: TRBV19
CDR3 protein: CASSVNGRYEQYF
CDR3 DNA: TGTGCCAGTAGTGTCAACGGGAGATACGAGCAGTACTTC

clone size: few
CDR3 length: 13
J gene: TRBJ2-7
D gene: .
V gene: TRBV12-3/TRBV12-4
CDR3 protein: CASSLVAEYEQYF
CDR3 DNA: TGTGCCAGCAGTTTGGTAGCGGAATACGAGCAGTACTTC

clone size: .
CDR3 length: 14
J gene: TRBJ2-3
D gene: TRBD2
V gene: TRBV7-2
CDR3 protein: CASSKAGGVDTQYF
CDR3 DNA: TGTGCCAGCAGCAAAGCGGGAGGAGTGGATACGCAGTATTTT

clone size: few
CDR3 length: 14
J gene: TRBJ1-6
D gene: .
V gene: TRBV5-6
CDR3 protein: CASSSRASNSPLHF
CDR3 DNA: TGTGCCAGCAGCTCCCGGGCGAGCAATTCACCCCTCCACTTT

clone size: few
CDR3 length: 15
J gene: TRBJ1-6
D gene: .
V gene: TRBV6-1
CDR3 protein: CASSLTGEGGSPLHF
CDR3 DNA: TGTGCCAGCAGTCTTACAGGAGAAGGAGGATCACCCCTCCACTTT

clone size: few
CDR3 length: 13
J gene: TRBJ2-7
D gene: .
V gene: TRBV12-3/TRBV12-4
CDR3 protein: CASTQGPSHEQYF
CDR3 DNA: TGTGCCAGCACCCAGGGACCCAGCCACGAGCAGTACTTC

clone size: .
CDR3 length: 11
J gene: TRBJ2-7
D gene: .
V gene: TRBV20-1
CDR3 protein: CSASTGNEQYF
CDR3 DNA: TGCAGTGCTAGTACGGGGAACGAGCAGTACTTC

clone size: few
CDR3 length: 14
J gene: TRBJ2-7
D gene: .
V gene: TRBV4-2
CDR3 protein: CASSQGTASYEQYF
CDR3 DNA: TGTGCCAGCAGCCAAGGGACTGCTTCCTACGAGCAGTACTTC

clone size: .
CDR3 length: 11
J gene: TRBJ2-1
D gene: .
V gene: TRBV6-1
CDR3 protein: CASKGTPEQFF
CDR3 DNA: TGTGCCAGCAAGGGGACTCCAGAGCAGTTCTTC

clone size: few
CDR3 length: 13
J gene: TRBJ2-7
D gene: TRBD1
V gene: TRBV29-1
CDR3 protein: CSVIDRVLYEQYF
CDR3 DNA: TGCAGCGTTATTGACAGGGTGCTCTACGAGCAGTACTTC

clone size: .
CDR3 length: 14
J gene: TRBJ1-1
D gene: .
V gene: TRBV2
CDR3 protein: CASSERQYNTEAFF
CDR3 DNA: TGTGCCAGCAGTGAACGACAGTATAACACTGAAGCTTTCTTT

clone size: .
CDR3 length: 16
J gene: TRBJ2-2
D gene: TRBD2
V gene: TRBV28
CDR3 protein: CASSLQRGGSTGELFF
CDR3 DNA: TGTGCCAGCAGTTTACAACGGGGCGGGAGCACCGGGGAGCTGTTTTTT

clone size: many
CDR3 length: 16
J gene: TRBJ2-1
D gene: TRBD1
V gene: TRBV24-1
CDR3 protein: CATSDYQAGGYNEQFF
CDR3 DNA: TGTGCCACCAGTGATTACCAGGCAGGGGGTTACAATGAGCAGTTCTTC

clone size: few
CDR3 length: 14
J gene: TRBJ2-7
D gene: .
V gene: TRBV5-1
CDR3 protein: CASSTGLDYYEQYF
CDR3 DNA: TGCGCCAGCAGCACGGGACTCGACTACTACGAGCAGTACTTC

clone size: few
CDR3 length: 13
J gene: TRBJ2-5
D gene: .
V gene: TRBV7-6
CDR3 protein: CASSGTGSKTQYF
CDR3 DNA: TGTGCCAGCAGCGGAACAGGGTCGAAGACCCAGTACTTC

clone size: .
CDR3 length: 13
J gene: TRBJ2-5
D gene: .
V gene: TRBV30
CDR3 protein: CAWSVQRGETQYF
CDR3 DNA: TGTGCCTGGAGTGTCCAGAGGGGGGAGACCCAGTACTTC

clone size: few
CDR3 length: 15
J gene: TRBJ2-7
D gene: TRBD2
V gene: TRBV12-3/TRBV12-4
CDR3 protein: CASSLTASGKYEQYF
CDR3 DNA: TGTGCCAGCAGTTTAACGGCTAGCGGGAAATACGAGCAGTACTTC

clone size: .
CDR3 length: 16
J gene: TRBJ1-3
D gene: TRBD1
V gene: TRBV7-8
CDR3 protein: CASSGDRPQTGNTIYF
CDR3 DNA: TGTGCCAGCAGCGGGGACAGGCCGCAGACTGGAAACACCATATATTTT

clone size: .
CDR3 length: 15
J gene: TRBJ2-4
D gene: .
V gene: TRBV20-1
CDR3 protein: CSARWRDPGGNIQYF
CDR3 DNA: TGCAGTGCCCGGTGGAGGGACCCCGGGGGAAACATTCAGTACTTC

clone size: few
CDR3 length: 15
J gene: TRBJ2-7
D gene: TRBD2
V gene: TRBV3-1
CDR3 protein: CASSQTGTSGTGQYF
CDR3 DNA: TGTGCCAGCAGCCAAACCGGGACTAGCGGGACTGGGCAGTACTTC

clone size: few
CDR3 length: 14
J gene: TRBJ1-2
D gene: .
V gene: TRBV20-1
CDR3 protein: CSAKKGEGHIGYTF
CDR3 DNA: TGCAGTGCTAAAAAGGGGGAAGGCCACATTGGCTACACCTTC

clone size: few
CDR3 length: 15
J gene: TRBJ2-3
D gene: TRBD2
V gene: TRBV5-1
CDR3 protein: CASSGGGRGTDTQYF
CDR3 DNA: TGCGCCAGCTCCGGGGGCGGGAGGGGTACAGATACGCAGTATTTT

clone size: few
CDR3 length: 14
J gene: TRBJ1-3
D gene: .
V gene: TRBV12-3/TRBV12-4
CDR3 protein: CASSLIVSGNTIYF
CDR3 DNA: TGTGCCAGCAGTTTAATAGTCTCTGGAAACACCATATATTTT

clone size: .
CDR3 length: 14
J gene: TRBJ2-7
D gene: TRBD2
V gene: TRBV10-3
CDR3 protein: CVISSGLELREQYF
CDR3 DNA: TGTGTCATCAGCTCCGGACTAGAATTGCGCGAGCAGTACTTC

clone size: .
CDR3 length: 14
J gene: TRBJ2-2
D gene: .
V gene: TRBV4-3
CDR3 protein: CASSQDPGIGELFF
CDR3 DNA: TGCGCCAGCAGCCAAGACCCCGGGATCGGGGAGCTGTTTTTT

clone size: many
CDR3 length: 12
J gene: TRBJ2-5
D gene: TRBD1
V gene: TRBV20-1
CDR3 protein: CSAPDRGETQYF
CDR3 DNA: TGCAGTGCTCCCGACAGGGGAGAGACCCAGTACTTC